Presented here are 23 T cell receptor beta chains from one specimen sequenced in a study of T cell repertoires in ileal Crohn's disease (dated by TCRdb to the late 2010s). Library preparation was by the immunoSEQ multiplex PCR assay. TCRdb took this table from immuneACCESS and kept in-frame rearrangements with V and J called. Such tables lack part of the clones; where checked against another copy, unresolved V genes explain under half of the gap, and the rest is unexplained. The sample table lists around 6,000 clones, about 85% of them with a count of one. The ten largest clones add up to approximately 17% of the sample. Material: ileal tissue. Receptors originate from an adult with Crohn's disease.

The gene calls are TRBV7-8 and TRBJ2-7, with D possibly matching TRBD2 (5 bases). Deletions cut 5 bases from V and 10 bases from J, with 15 bases between. From germline, CDR1 is SGHVS and CDR2 FQNEAQ. The CDR3 has 12 residues. DNA for the CDR3: TGTGCCAGCAGCCCCGGGGAGAGAACACAGTACTTC. It translates to CASSPGERTQYF.

The CDR3 region has the DNA TGTGCCACCAGCAGAGAGCGGGAGCCAGATACGCAGTATTTT. This encodes CATSREREPDTQYF. This sequence joins TRBV15 and TRBJ2-3, with 7 bases fitting TRBD2. Germline CDR1 is LNHNV and CDR2 is YYDKDF (reference sequence). J lost 4 bases, V lost 0 bases, and 1 base had no gene match. The CDR3 sequence is 14 residues long. Looking up the rest from reference TRBV15 and TRBJ2-3 gives the full variable domain: DAMVIQNPRYQVTQFGKPVTLSCSQTLNHNVMYWYQQKSSQAPKLLFHYYDKDFNNEADTPDNFQSRRPNTSFCFLDIRSPGLGDTAMYLCATSREREPDTQYFGPGTRLTVL.

CDR3 sequence (DNA): TGCGCCAGCAGCCATTCAGGGGATACGCAGTATTTT. Its protein product is CASSHSGDTQYF. The genes are TRBV5-1 and TRBJ2-3; the D gene is possibly TRBD1 (5 bases). Trimming removed 4 bases at V and 6 bases at J, with 9 bases between. The CDR3 loop spans 12 amino acids. Per germline, CDR1 SGHRS and CDR2 YFSETQ.

This chain connects TRBV5-4 to TRBJ2-5; D unclear. V lost 0 bases and J lost 4, with 10 bases in between. Germline-derived CDR1 and CDR2 are SGHNT and YYREEE (reference sequence). The CDR3 sequence is 14 residues long. CDR3 region: CASSLESSRETQYF. CDR3 nucleotides: TGTGCCAGCAGCTTGGAATCTTCGCGAGAGACCCAGTACTTC.

This clone has just one count. The chain couples TRBV28 to TRBJ1-1; unclear D gene. This CDR3 is 14 amino acids long. Trimming removed 7 bases at V and 7 bases at J, with 19 bases between. From germline, CDR1 is MDHEN and CDR2 SYDVKM. The DNA for the CDR3 is TGTGCCAGCACCAAGGGAGGGTCATCCATTGAAGCTTTCTTT. Residues: CASTKGGSSIEAFF.

The gene calls are TRBV14 and TRBJ2-2; no definite D call. The CDR3 has 14 residues. The V and J ends lost 3 bases and 3 bases respectively, with 8 bases between them. In germline, CDR1 is SGHDN, CDR2 FVKESK. CDR3 protein: CASSQLVYTGELFF. In DNA form, the CDR3 reads TGTGCCAGCAGCCAGCTAGTTTACACCGGGGAGCTGTTTTTT. The full variable domain, its missing parts supplied by reference TRBV14 and TRBJ2-2, is EAGVTQFPSHSVIEKGQTVTLRCDPISGHDNLYWYRRVMGKEIKFLLHFVKESKQDESGMPNNRFLAERTGGTYSTLKVQPAELEDSGVYFCASSQLVYTGELFFGEGSRLTVL.

The genes are TRBV2 and TRBJ2-7; 11 bases are a match to TRBD2. V was clipped by 8 bases and J by 0 bases; unmatched bases: 3. CDR3 size: 14 residues. Looked up from germline, CDR1 is SNHLY and CDR2 is FYNNEI. The CDR3 DNA sequence: TGTGCCAGCTCTACTAGCGGGGGCTCCTACGAGCAGTACTTC. Encoded protein: CASSTSGGSYEQYF.

This rearrangement joins TRBV30 to TRBJ2-3; 7 bases line up with TRBD1. Germline V gene sequence: CDR1 GTSNPN, CDR2 SVGIG (reference sequence). CDR3 length: 13 amino acids. J lost 6 bases, V lost 7 bases, and 10 bases had no gene match. DNA for the CDR3: TGTGCCTCGTCAGGGGGAGAGGTGGATACGCAGTATTTT. Translated, it gives CASSGGEVDTQYF. Full variable domain (rest looked up from reference TRBV30 and TRBJ2-3): SQTIHQWPATLVQPVGSPLSLECTVEGTSNPNLYWYRQAAGRGLQLLFYSVGIGQISSEVPQNLSASRPQDRQFILSSKKLLLSDSGFYLCASSGGEVDTQYFGPGTRLTVL.

This clone has just a few counts. The chain couples TRBV5-6 to TRBJ2-6; no clear D gene. The CDR3 consists of 18 residues. From germline, CDR1 is SGHDT and CDR2 YYEEEE. Trimming took off 4 bases at V and 0 bases at J, with 17 bases between the two ends. The CDR3 protein is CASSLLGRRSSGANVLTF. The CDR3 coding sequence is TGTGCCAGCAGCCTACTCGGCAGGCGAAGCTCTGGGGCCAACGTCCTGACTTTC.

The chain joins TRBV7-2 to TRBJ1-2, with 11 bases fitting TRBD1. CDR3 size: 17 residues. Germline assignment: CDR1 SGHTA and CDR2 FQGNSA. With V trimmed by 5 bases and J by 7 bases, 15 bases remained unmatched. CDR3 amino acids: CASSARTGGVISGGYTF. CDR3 bases: TGTGCCAGCAGCGCCAGGACAGGGGGCGTAATTAGTGGTGGCTACACCTTC.

The chain employs TRBV28 and TRBJ2-3, with no clear D. The CDR3 has 14 amino acids. Germline assignment: CDR1 MDHEN and CDR2 SYDVKM. The V gene lost 4 bases and the J gene lost 6 bases, with 14 bases spanning the gap. CDR3 coding DNA: TGTGCCAGCAGTTCGTGGGCCCGAGAGGATACGCAGTATTTT. Amino acids: CASSSWAREDTQYF. The full variable domain, in which reference TRBV28 and TRBJ2-3 provide the parts outside the CDR3, is DVKVTQSSRYLVKRTGEKVFLECVQDMDHENMFWYRQDPGLGLRLIYFSYDVKMKEKGDIPEGYSVSREKKERFSLILESASTNQTSMYLCASSSWAREDTQYFGPGTRLTVL.

In DNA form, the CDR3 reads TGTGCCAGCAGCTCTGTCCCCTACGAGCAGTACTTC. This sequence encodes CASSSVPYEQYF. The chain is built from TRBV11-2 and TRBJ2-7; no clear D gene. Trimming took off 4 bases at V and 2 bases at J, with 6 bases between the two ends. Germline assignment: CDR1 SGHAT and CDR2 FQNNGV. The CDR3 is 12 residues long.

This chain connects TRBV5-6 to TRBJ1-2, with D tentatively TRBD1 (5 bases). Germline assignment: CDR1 SGHDT and CDR2 YYEEEE. The ends were cut back, 1 base at V and 3 bases at J, with 7 bases in the middle. This CDR3 has 13 amino acids. CDR3 residues: CASSLLQDYGYTF. In DNA form, the CDR3 reads TGTGCCAGCAGCTTGTTACAGGACTATGGCTACACCTTC.

J is TRBJ2-3 and V is TRBV18; 11 nucleotides agree with TRBD2. This CDR3 has 16 residues. The V gene end was trimmed by 3 bases and the J gene end by 0 bases; junction bases not matched to a gene: 2. Germline CDR1 is KGHSH and CDR2 is LQKENI. CDR3 sequence: CASSPGLAVSTDTQYF. In DNA form, the CDR3 reads TGTGCCAGCTCACCGGGACTAGCGGTTAGCACAGATACGCAGTATTTT.

The chain has TRBV30 and TRBJ2-7; D is ambiguous. V was cut by 3 bases and J by 3 bases, with 15 bases left in between. The CDR3 consists of 14 residues. Germline V lookup: CDR1 GTSNPN, CDR2 SVGIG (reference sequence). CDR3 bases: TGTGCCTGGAGCCCTTTAAGCCTTAGCTACGAGCAGTACTTC. Translated, it gives CAWSPLSLSYEQYF.

This clone is medium-sized. V and J are TRBV30 and TRBJ1-1, with D possibly being TRBD1 (5 bases). V lost 4 bases and J 11 bases, leaving 17 bases between the germline ends. The CDR3 has 12 residues. CDR1 is GTSNPN and CDR2 is SVGIG in the germline V gene (reference sequence). In DNA, the CDR3 is TGTGCCTGGATTCCCCCGGGGGGGGGTGCTTTCTTT. Protein product: CAWIPPGGGAFF.

The chain uses TRBV21-1 and TRBJ2-3; the DNA was not used to check the table's D call, TRBD2. TRBV21-1 represents a pseudogene. CDR3 length: 16 residues. The CDR3, as DNA: TGTGCCAGCAGCATTCGACTAGCGGGACCGGCAGATACGCAGTATTTT. It codes for CASSIRLAGPADTQYF.

The V gene is TRBV2, the J gene TRBJ2-5; D not resolved. The germline CDR1 and CDR2 sequences are SNHLY and FYNNEI. V was trimmed by 10 bases and J by 0 bases, leaving 15 bases between them. The CDR3 length is 14 residues. The CDR3 is CATLEAEYQETQYF. The CDR3, as DNA: TGTGCCACCTTAGAGGCGGAGTACCAAGAGACCCAGTACTTC.

The V gene is TRBV19, the J gene TRBJ1-1; 7 bases fit TRBD1. The germline V gene encodes CDR1 LNHDA and CDR2 SQIVND (reference sequence). Trimming cost V 7 bases and J 1 base; bases outside gene matches: 6. The CDR3 is 14 amino acids. This chain's CDR3 is CASTGDRRNTEAFF. CDR3 sequence (DNA): TGTGCCAGTACGGGGGACAGAAGGAACACTGAAGCTTTCTTT.

The genes are TRBV19 and TRBJ1-1, with D possibly TRBD1 on 5 matching bases. The CDR3 sequence is 14 residues long. In germline, CDR1 is LNHDA, CDR2 SQIVND (reference sequence). V lost 7 bases and J lost 5, with 17 bases in between. CDR3 DNA sequence: TGTGCCAGTATTCGCGGGACGTTGGGGACTGAAGCTTTCTTT. As protein: CASIRGTLGTEAFF.

The chain combines TRBV27 with TRBJ1-6; 7 bases match TRBD1. The CDR3 loop spans 16 amino acids. CDR1 MNHEY and CDR2 SMNVEV come from the germline V gene (reference sequence). V was clipped by 6 bases and J by 8 bases; unmatched bases: 13. CDR3 amino acids: CASSSDRAHYDSPLHF. The CDR3 DNA reads TGTGCCAGCAGCAGCGACAGGGCCCACTACGATTCACCCCTCCACTTT.

The CDR3 region is CATSSTNRGRGSYGYTF. CDR3 nucleotide sequence: TGTGCCACCAGCAGTACTAACAGGGGGCGCGGGTCGTATGGCTACACCTTC. This chain links TRBV15 with TRBJ1-2; 9 bases agree with TRBD1. Germline V gene data show CDR1 as LNHNV and CDR2 as YYDKDF (reference sequence). This CDR3 comprises 17 residues. The trim removed 3 bases at V and 5 bases at J, leaving 13 bases unmatched.

This clone has a single count. The CDR3 region is CASSIVTGGKNEQFF. Here the CDR3 DNA reads TGTGCCAGTAGTATAGTGACAGGGGGGAAAAATGAGCAGTTCTTC. The chain uses TRBV19 and TRBJ2-1; 9 nucleotides agree with TRBD1. The CDR3 consists of 15 residues. CDR1 LNHDA and CDR2 SQIVND come from the germline V gene (reference sequence). J gave up 7 bases and V 1 base, and 5 bases lay outside the gene matches.